The rows below give T cell receptor beta chains drawn from one sample of a study of T cell responses to AZD1222 COVID-19 vaccine. Only in-frame clones appear in the TCRdb table, and some are missing; sequencing was by immunoSEQ multiplex PCR. The sample gives more than 120,000 clones, 93% of which show up once; 5.1% is in the top ten. Sequenced material: peripheral blood, taken on day 0 of AZD1222 vaccination. These receptors were obtained from an adult in good health. Each CDR3 is given with its conserved first and last residue. Fields, in order: V gene, clone size, J gene, D gene, CDR3 protein, CDR3 DNA. D genes are given only for firm matches. The listing skips clone size in some rows; elsewhere it reads once, few, many or a size class.

>TRBV4-2|.|TRBJ2-3|TRBD1
CASSQGQGATSRTDTQYF
TGTGCCAGCAGCCAGGGACAGGGGGCGACGTCCCGCACAGATACGCAGTATTTT
>TRBV7-2|.|TRBJ2-5|TRBD2
CASTGEGLETQYF
TGTGCCAGCACCGGGGAGGGGCTAGAGACCCAGTACTTC
>TRBV4-3|.|TRBJ1-4|TRBD1
CASSQRDRAREKLFF
TGCGCCAGCAGCCAGCGGGACAGGGCGAGGGAAAAACTGTTTTTT
>TRBV3-1/TRBV3-2|.|TRBJ2-7|TRBD1
CASSRGQDRYEQYF
TGTGCCAGCAGCCGGGGACAGGATAGATACGAGCAGTACTTC
>TRBV3-1/TRBV3-2|.|TRBJ1-3|.
CASSQDSRSGNTIYF
TGTGCCAGCAGCCAAGATTCAAGGTCTGGAAACACCATATATTTT
>TRBV6-1|.|TRBJ1-2|TRBD1
CASSERTGPNYGYTF
TGTGCCAGCAGTGAAAGGACAGGACCTAACTATGGCTACACCTTC
>TRBV20-1|.|TRBJ2-7|TRBD2
CSAYSGMGQYF
TGCAGTGCGTATAGCGGGATGGGGCAGTACTTC
>TRBV6-5|.|TRBJ1-6|.
CASSPTQGYNSPLHF
TGTGCCAGCAGTCCCACACAGGGATATAATTCACCCCTCCACTTT
>TRBV5-1|.|TRBJ2-1|.
CASSLGTANEQFF
TGCGCCAGCAGCTTAGGGACGGCCAATGAGCAGTTCTTC
>TRBV19|.|TRBJ2-3|TRBD1
CASSDRGLTDTQYF
TGTGCCAGTAGTGACAGGGGGCTTACAGATACGCAGTATTTT
>TRBV27|.|TRBJ2-2|TRBD2
CASSAQTGLAGDNTGELFF
TGTGCCAGCAGTGCTCAAACGGGACTAGCGGGGGATAACACCGGGGAGCTGTTTTTT
>TRBV29-1|.|TRBJ2-7|TRBD1
CSVESRTGTRSYEQYF
TGCAGCGTTGAAAGTAGGACAGGGACCCGCTCCTACGAGCAGTACTTC
>TRBV30|.|TRBJ1-1|TRBD1
CAWSVRSQGTEAFF
TGTGCCTGGAGTGTAAGGTCACAGGGGACTGAAGCTTTCTTT
>TRBV12-3/TRBV12-4|once|TRBJ1-5|TRBD1
CASTGQVNQPQHF
TGTGCCAGCACGGGACAGGTCAATCAGCCCCAGCATTTT
>TRBV7-8|.|TRBJ2-5|TRBD2
CASNPTGGEGETQYF
TGTGCCAGCAACCCAACTGGCGGGGAGGGGGAGACCCAGTACTTC
>TRBV21-1|once|TRBJ2-7|.
CASTLSDISYEQYF
TGTGCCAGCACCCTATCGGACATCTCCTACGAGCAGTACTTC
>TRBV21-1|.|TRBJ1-4|.
CASSKLRGLDEKLFF
TGTGCCAGCAGCAAATTAAGGGGCCTAGATGAAAAACTGTTTTTT
>TRBV20-1|.|TRBJ2-1|.
CSASLGSNSYNEQFF
TGCAGTGCTAGTCTGGGGTCCAATTCCTACAATGAGCAGTTCTTC